This entry describes one T cell receptor beta chain. This entry is derived from a study of blood T cell repertoires in COVID-19. Study as a whole: Some COVID-19 samples were acute and others convalescent; all came from the United States, Italy and Spain. T cells, B-cell-depleted T cells, or PBMCs supplied cDNA or gDNA.

Germline-derived CDR1 and CDR2 are SGHTA and FQGTGA. The CDR3 spans 19 residues. J lost 0 bases, V lost 1 base, and 8 bases had no gene match. This table comes from immunoSEQ multiplex PCR, and its TCRdb copy is limited to in-frame clones, with some not included. Of around 240,000 clones detected, 80% to 90% appear once; the ten largest clones hold around 1%. Each participant's cohort was designated according to participant-reported clinical history. Up to 2 weeks before entering the study, exposed participants had met a COVID-19 case. The sequenced sample consisted of PBMCs or T cells enriched from blood (not recorded which). This rearrangement joins TRBV7-3 to TRBJ2-3; the match to TRBD2 covers 12 bases. The TCR was taken from a man between 45 and 60 years old who had been exposed to COVID-19. The CDR3 protein is CASSLKPRLAGDSTDTQYF. The CDR3 DNA sequence: TGTGCCAGCAGCTTAAAGCCGCGACTAGCGGGGGATAGCACAGATACGCAGTATTTT.